What follows are 9 T cell receptor beta chains derived from one specimen sequenced in a study of T cell responses to AZD1222 COVID-19 vaccine. The assay was immunoSEQ multiplex PCR, and TCRdb's table has in-frame clones only and misses some. Among 85,000 to 110,000 clones, about nine tenths were seen once, and the ten largest hold about 5%. The sequencing here drew on peripheral blood, taken on day 0 of AZD1222 vaccination. The source of these receptors is an adult in good health.

The chain is built from TRBV10-3 and TRBJ1-1, with TRBD1 identical over 7 bases. This CDR3 is 15 amino acids long. Germline V CDR1 and CDR2: ENHRY, SYGVKD. Trimming cost V 4 bases and J 1 base; bases outside gene matches: 6. The CDR3 region has the DNA TGTGCCATCAGTGGAGGGGGCGGGAGGAACACTGAAGCTTTCTTT. Translation gives CAISGGGGRNTEAFF.

The rearrangement uses TRBV18 and TRBJ1-3, with unresolved D. CDR1 and CDR2 from the germline V gene are KGHSH and LQKENI. This CDR3 has 17 residues. Between the trimmed V and J ends, which lost 6 bases and 0 bases, there was a span of 18 bases. Here the CDR3 reads CASSPVSFGGSGNTIYF. The CDR3 DNA reads as TGTGCCAGCTCCCCCGTGTCTTTCGGAGGCTCTGGAAACACCATATATTTT.

This chain joins TRBV9 and TRBJ2-7, with 7 bases fitting TRBD1. CDR3 length: 16 residues. J was trimmed by 4 bases and V by 0 bases; bases with no gene match: 10. Germline CDR1 reads SGDLS; CDR2 reads YYNGEE. In nucleotides, the CDR3 is TGTGCCAGCAGCGTAGGACCAGACAGGGTAAGATACGAGCAGTACTTC. Amino acid sequence: CASSVGPDRVRYEQYF. Full variable domain (remainder filled in from reference TRBV9 and TRBJ2-7): DSGVTQTPKHLITATGQRVTLRCSPRSGDLSVYWYQQSLDQGLQFLIQYYNGEERAKGNILERFSAQQFPDLHSELNLSSLELGDSALYFCASSVGPDRVRYEQYFGPGTRLTVT.

The rearrangement uses TRBV13 and TRBJ2-6; no definite D call. The CDR3 loop spans 16 amino acids. Germline-derived CDR1 and CDR2 are PRHDT and FYEKMQ (reference sequence). V was pared by 4 bases and J by 3 bases, with 13 bases between. CDR3 coding DNA: TGTGCCAGCAGCTCCTCCTTTCTTTTTGGGGCCAACGTCCTGACTTTC. Translation: CASSSSFLFGANVLTF.

This chain links TRBV6-5 with TRBJ2-7; 11 positions match TRBD2. The germline CDR1 and CDR2 sequences are MNHEY and SVGAGI. Losses at the gene ends were 0 bases for V and 1 base for J; bases not matched to a gene: 2. CDR3 size: 16 residues. CDR3 DNA sequence: TGTGCCAGCAGTTACTCGGGGACTAGCGGATCCTACGAGCAGTACTTC. Residues: CASSYSGTSGSYEQYF.

This chain joins TRBV5-1 and TRBJ2-7, with D possibly matching TRBD1 (5 bases). V was clipped by 0 bases and J by 1 base, with 8 bases between them. CDR3 size: 14 residues. Germline-derived CDR1 and CDR2 are SGHRS and YFSETQ. The CDR3 here is CASSLGGQSYEQYF. The CDR3 region has the DNA TGCGCCAGCAGCTTGGGGGGCCAATCCTACGAGCAGTACTTC.

J is TRBJ2-7 and V is TRBV7-2; TRBD2 matches at 12 bases. Unmatched junction bases numbered 9, after V lost 2 bases and J lost 7 bases. The CDR3 runs 16 residues. Germline values: CDR1 SGHTA, CDR2 FQGNSA. The CDR3 loop is CASSLSPSGGAKEQYF. In DNA form, the CDR3 reads TGTGCCAGCAGCTTAAGCCCTAGCGGGGGGGCCAAGGAGCAGTACTTC.

This clone appeared a few times. J is TRBJ2-5 and V is TRBV6-5; D gene uncertain. CDR1 is MNHEY, CDR2 SVGAGI, per germline. Trimming took 5 bases from V and 5 from J, leaving 18 bases between them. CDR3 length: 15 amino acids. The CDR3 bases are TGTGCCAGCAGTAATCGGGCCCTTACTCGGGAGACCCAGTACTTC. The encoded protein is CASSNRALTRETQYF.

The genes are TRBV11-2 and TRBJ2-3; 10 bases line up with TRBD2. V was clipped by 5 bases and J by 7 bases; unmatched bases: 18. This CDR3 has 18 residues. The germline gives CDR1 SGHAT, CDR2 FQNNGV. The CDR3 sequence is CASSPIQRLAGVVYTQYF. The DNA for the CDR3 is TGTGCCAGCAGCCCTATCCAGAGGCTAGCGGGGGTTGTGTATACGCAGTATTTT.